The 27 T cell receptor beta chains presented below share a single source sample, sequenced in a study of T cell responses to AZD1222 COVID-19 vaccine. Assay: immunoSEQ multiplex PCR; the TCRdb copy retains only in-frame clones and omits some. The sample has 100,000 to 150,000 clones; over 80% are singletons. Here the sequenced sample was peripheral blood, taken on day 0 of AZD1222 vaccination. The receptors shown here come from an adult in good health.

V gene TRBV6-1 combines with J gene TRBJ2-5, with D hard to call. CDR1 MNHNS and CDR2 SASEGT come from the germline V gene. CDR3 length: 12 residues. V lost 3 bases, J lost 5 bases, and 7 bases lay in between. The CDR3 nucleotides read TGTGCCAGCAGTGACCGTTCGGAGACCCAGTACTTC. Translated: CASSDRSETQYF.

This clone appeared once. This sequence joins TRBV4-1 and TRBJ1-4, with 7 positions matching TRBD1. V dropped 1 base and J dropped 5; count of bases not matched to a gene: 13. From germline, CDR1 is MGHRA and CDR2 YSYEKL. The CDR3 extends over 18 amino acids. CDR3 in DNA: TGCGCCAGCAGCCAAGGAACTTTTCCCGGGACAGTCAATGAAAAACTGTTTTTT. It encodes CASSQGTFPGTVNEKLFF.

V gene TRBV7-8 combines with J gene TRBJ1-3; no firm D call. The germline V and J ends were trimmed by 2 bases and 1 base, with 15 bases remaining between them. Looked up from germline, CDR1 is SGHVS and CDR2 is FQNEAQ. The CDR3 runs to 17 residues. The CDR3 DNA follows: TGTGCCAGCAGCTTAAATCTTAGGACCCTATCTGGAAACACCATATATTTT. This encodes CASSLNLRTLSGNTIYF.

The chain uses TRBV4-1 and TRBJ2-2; D is unclear. Germline loops: CDR1 MGHRA, CDR2 YSYEKL. The CDR3 is 17 residues long. V lost 0 bases, J lost 0 bases, and 11 bases lay in between. The CDR3 reads CASSQEARQANTGELFF. The CDR3 bases are TGCGCCAGCAGCCAAGAAGCACGGCAGGCGAACACCGGGGAGCTGTTTTTT.

The chain carries TRBV18 and TRBJ2-2; 8 nucleotides match TRBD1. The CDR3 runs to 18 residues. With 4 bases clipped from V and 1 base from J, the junction kept 11 bases outside the gene matches. Germline lookup yields CDR1 KGHSH and CDR2 LQKENI. The CDR3 reads CASSQFSSGTGNTGELFF. In DNA form, the CDR3 reads TGTGCCAGCTCACAGTTCAGCTCCGGGACAGGGAACACCGGGGAGCTGTTTTTT.

This clone appeared once. The J gene is TRBJ1-1, the V gene TRBV20-1; tentative D call: TRBD1 (5 bases). The CDR3 extends over 11 amino acids. Germline V gene sequence: CDR1 DFQATT, CDR2 SNEGSKA (reference sequence). V was cut by 3 bases and J by 3 bases, with 5 bases left in between. The CDR3 DNA sequence: TGCAGTGCTAGGACAGACACTGAAGCTTTCTTT. Protein: CSARTDTEAFF.

The chain combines TRBV6-5 with TRBJ1-2; D is unclear. Germline V CDR1 and CDR2: MNHEY, SVGAGI. The ends were cut back, 7 bases at V and 12 bases at J, with 24 bases in the middle. The CDR3 spans 14 residues. DNA of the CDR3: TGTGCCAGCACCCCGGGAGCAGGTTCTAGGGTTGACACCTTC. Residues: CASTPGAGSRVDTF.

The rearrangement uses TRBV6-5 and TRBJ1-6; D not certain. The CDR3 totals 13 residues. Trimming removed 6 bases from V and 9 bases from J, with 12 bases in between. Germline CDR1 is MNHEY and CDR2 is SVGAGI. CDR3 sequence reads: CASSPKRGSPLHF. For the CDR3, the DNA is TGTGCCAGCAGCCCAAAACGGGGTTCACCCCTCCACTTT.

CDR3: CASSLRFGANVLTF. The CDR3 nucleotides are TGTGCCAGCAGTTTACGGTTCGGGGCCAACGTCCTGACTTTC. This chain uses TRBV6-5 with TRBJ2-6; D gene unclear. Per germline, CDR1 MNHEY and CDR2 SVGAGI. The CDR3 sequence is 14 residues long. V gave up 4 bases and J gave up 4 bases, with 8 bases separating them.

The chain employs TRBV29-1 and TRBJ1-6, with D possibly TRBD1 on 5 matching bases. Trimming took off 6 bases at V and 2 bases at J, with 11 bases between the two ends. The germline V gene encodes CDR1 SQVTM and CDR2 ANQGSEA. There are 14 residues in the CDR3. The CDR3 region is CSVQTGPYNSPLHF. DNA for the CDR3: TGCAGCGTGCAAACAGGACCCTATAATTCACCCCTCCACTTT.

The V and J genes are TRBV2 and TRBJ2-5, with D perhaps TRBD2 (6 bases). With 4 bases removed from V and 7 bases from J, the gap between germline ends came to 13 bases. The germline gives CDR1 SNHLY, CDR2 FYNNEI. The CDR3 sequence is 13 residues long. CDR3 region: CASSVGGLGTQYF. The CDR3 DNA sequence: TGTGCCAGCAGTGTGGGAGGTCTAGGGACCCAGTACTTC. The variable domain in full, completed from reference TRBV2 and TRBJ2-5, reads EPEVTQTPSHQVTQMGQEVILRCVPISNHLYFYWYRQILGQKVEFLVSFYNNEISEKSEIFDDQFSVERPDGSNFTLKIRSTKLEDSAMYFCASSVGGLGTQYFGPGTRLLVL.

The V call is TRBV6-2 or TRBV6-3, the J call TRBJ1-1; D gene uncertain. This CDR3 has 12 residues. With 6 bases removed from V and 1 base from J, the gap between germline ends came to 6 bases. Germline V gives CDR1 MNHEY, CDR2 SVGEGT. The CDR3 here is CASSRQNTEAFF. DNA for the CDR3: TGTGCCAGCAGCAGACAGAACACTGAAGCTTTCTTT.

This chain connects TRBV3-1 (or the pseudogene TRBV3-2) to TRBJ1-2; D unresolved. The ends were cut back, 0 bases at V and 6 bases at J, with 11 bases in the middle. Germline V gives CDR1 LGHDT, CDR2 YNNKEL (reference sequence). The CDR3 covers 14 residues. CDR3 in DNA: TGTGCCAGCAGCCAAGAGGAAACCCTTCATGGCTACACCTTC. It translates to CASSQEETLHGYTF.

J is TRBJ2-1 and V is TRBV5-1; D is ambiguous. Germline values: CDR1 SGHRS, CDR2 YFSETQ. V was pared by 0 bases and J by 3 bases, with 13 bases between. CDR3 length: 16 residues. This CDR3 reads CASSLVSSSNYNEQFF. CDR3 nucleotides: TGCGCCAGCAGCTTGGTCTCCAGCTCTAACTACAATGAGCAGTTCTTC.

This rearrangement joins TRBV9 to TRBJ1-4; no clear D gene. Deletions cut 0 bases from V and 5 bases from J, with 14 bases between. The CDR3 extends over 16 amino acids. Germline values: CDR1 SGDLS, CDR2 YYNGEE. The CDR3 DNA reads as TGTGCCAGCAGCGTAGAGCCCCTTGGGCAGAATGAAAAACTGTTTTTT. It codes for CASSVEPLGQNEKLFF. The full variable domain, with the rest looked up from reference TRBV9 and TRBJ1-4, is DSGVTQTPKHLITATGQRVTLRCSPRSGDLSVYWYQQSLDQGLQFLIQYYNGEERAKGNILERFSAQQFPDLHSELNLSSLELGDSALYFCASSVEPLGQNEKLFFGSGTQLSVL.

The chain employs TRBV14 and TRBJ2-7; TRBD1 might be the D (6 bases). The CDR3 consists of 14 residues. Trimming took 4 bases from V and 6 from J, leaving 16 bases between them. Germline values: CDR1 SGHDN, CDR2 FVKESK. CDR3 coding DNA: TGTGCCAGCAGCCCCATGTATAGCAGGGGCGAGCAGTACTTC. Protein sequence: CASSPMYSRGEQYF.

The rearrangement uses TRBV4-2 and TRBJ1-1, with D perhaps matching TRBD1 (5 bases). Trimming left V 5 bases short and J 2 bases short, with 12 bases between. CDR1 and CDR2 (germline): LGHNA, YNFKEQ. This CDR3 region has 14 residues. The DNA of the CDR3 is TGTGCCAGCAGCAGAGGGGAACTCAACACTGAAGCTTTCTTT. It specifies CASSRGELNTEAFF.

The J gene is TRBJ1-6, the V gene TRBV7-9, with 9 bases matching TRBD1. The germline CDR1 and CDR2 sequences are SEHNR and FQNEAQ (reference sequence). Trimming at V came to 2 bases and at J to 6 bases, leaving 2 bases not matched to a gene. The CDR3 has 15 amino acids. The CDR3 is CASSLWTGVNSPLHF. In DNA, the CDR3 is TGTGCCAGCAGCTTATGGACAGGGGTTAATTCACCCCTCCACTTT.

The genes are TRBV27 and TRBJ1-2, with D perhaps TRBD1 (6 bases). In germline, CDR1 is MNHEY, CDR2 SMNVEV (reference sequence). V was clipped by 6 bases and J by 4 bases, with 18 bases between them. The CDR3 loop spans 15 amino acids. The CDR3 nucleotides are TGTGCCAGCAGGCCCGACAGGCTCCTGGGCTATGGCTACACCTTC. It translates to CASRPDRLLGYGYTF.

The chain has TRBV7-2 and TRBJ2-3; the D call may be TRBD1 or TRBD2 (5 bases each). The CDR3 consists of 13 residues. Germline V gene lookup returns CDR1 SGHTA and CDR2 FQGNSA. Trimming removed 5 bases from V and 5 bases from J, with 11 bases in between. The CDR3 protein is CASSLGTLDTQYF. The CDR3, as DNA: TGTGCCAGCAGCCTTGGGACCTTAGATACGCAGTATTTT. The full variable domain, its missing parts supplied by reference TRBV7-2 and TRBJ2-3, is GAGVSQSPSNKVTEKGKDVELRCDPISGHTALYWYRQSLGQGLEFLIYFQGNSAPDKSGLPSDRFSAERTGGSVSTLTIQRTQQEDSAVYLCASSLGTLDTQYFGPGTRLTVL.

The chain carries TRBV18 and TRBJ2-5; no clear D. CDR3 length: 14 residues. V gave up 6 bases and J gave up 7 bases, with 18 bases separating them. Germline V lookup: CDR1 KGHSH, CDR2 LQKENI. This CDR3 reads CASSTGGVDGTQYF. The CDR3, as DNA: TGTGCCAGCTCTACCGGTGGGGTAGACGGGACCCAGTACTTC.

The chain combines TRBV14 with TRBJ2-7; 8 nucleotides agree with TRBD1. CDR1 SGHDN and CDR2 FVKESK come from the germline V gene. J gave up 12 bases and V 0 bases, and 7 bases lay outside the gene matches. The CDR3 length is 13 residues. This CDR3 reads CASSQEGGGQGYF. The CDR3 nucleotides are TGTGCCAGCAGCCAAGAAGGAGGAGGACAGGGGTACTTC.

The V and J genes are TRBV24-1 and TRBJ2-7; TRBD2 agrees at 10 bases. The CDR3 consists of 14 residues. V trimming: 5 bases; J trimming: 5 bases; junction bases outside the gene matches: 5. Per germline, CDR1 KGHDR and CDR2 SFDVKD. CDR3 loop: CATSGTSGIHEQYF. The DNA of the CDR3 is TGTGCCACCAGTGGCACTAGCGGGATCCACGAGCAGTACTTC.

This sequence joins TRBV11-1 and TRBJ2-5; a weak D match, TRBD1 (6 bases). The CDR3 totals 17 residues. V shed 0 bases and J shed 5 bases, with 19 bases lying between them. CDR1 and CDR2 from the germline V gene are SGHAT and FQDESV (reference sequence). The CDR3 loop reads CASSLADGRGFQETQYF. The CDR3 coding sequence is TGTGCCAGCAGCTTAGCTGATGGCAGGGGCTTTCAGGAGACCCAGTACTTC.

The chain employs TRBV9 and TRBJ2-3; TRBD2 matches 7 bases. The CDR3 totals 12 residues. With V trimmed by 7 bases and J by 6 bases, 5 bases remained unmatched. Germline V lookup: CDR1 SGDLS, CDR2 YYNGEE. The CDR3: CASGRDRDTQYF. As DNA, the CDR3 is TGTGCCAGCGGGAGGGACCGGGATACGCAGTATTTT.

This rearrangement joins TRBV30 to TRBJ2-3; 11 positions agree with TRBD2. This CDR3 contains 14 residues. Germline loops: CDR1 GTSNPN, CDR2 SVGIG (reference sequence). V shed 4 bases and J 7 bases; nucleotides not matched to a gene: 7. The CDR3 nucleotides read TGTGCCTGGACGCTAGCGGGAGGACGAAATACGCAGTATTTT. Residues: CAWTLAGGRNTQYF.

The V gene is TRBV2, the J gene TRBJ2-1; the D is unclear. Germline CDR1 and CDR2: SNHLY and FYNNEI. The CDR3 runs to 14 residues. Trimming removed 9 bases at V and 0 bases at J, with 12 bases between. The CDR3 reads CASLAVSSYNEQFF. The DNA for the CDR3 is TGTGCCAGTTTAGCCGTAAGCTCCTACAATGAGCAGTTCTTC.